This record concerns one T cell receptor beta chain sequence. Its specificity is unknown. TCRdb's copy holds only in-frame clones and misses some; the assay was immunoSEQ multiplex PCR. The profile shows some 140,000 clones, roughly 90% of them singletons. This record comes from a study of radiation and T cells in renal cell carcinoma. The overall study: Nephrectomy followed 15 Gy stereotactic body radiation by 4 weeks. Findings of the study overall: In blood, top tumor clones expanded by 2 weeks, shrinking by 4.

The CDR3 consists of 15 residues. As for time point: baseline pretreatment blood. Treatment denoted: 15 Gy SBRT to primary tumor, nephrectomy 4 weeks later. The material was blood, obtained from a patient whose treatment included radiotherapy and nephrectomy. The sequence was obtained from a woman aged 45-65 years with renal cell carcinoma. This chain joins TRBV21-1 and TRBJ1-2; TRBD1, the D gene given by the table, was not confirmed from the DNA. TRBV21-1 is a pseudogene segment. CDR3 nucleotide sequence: TGTGCCAGCAGCAGAAGGACAGGGGGCAACTATGGCTACACCTTC. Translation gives CASSRRTGGNYGYTF.